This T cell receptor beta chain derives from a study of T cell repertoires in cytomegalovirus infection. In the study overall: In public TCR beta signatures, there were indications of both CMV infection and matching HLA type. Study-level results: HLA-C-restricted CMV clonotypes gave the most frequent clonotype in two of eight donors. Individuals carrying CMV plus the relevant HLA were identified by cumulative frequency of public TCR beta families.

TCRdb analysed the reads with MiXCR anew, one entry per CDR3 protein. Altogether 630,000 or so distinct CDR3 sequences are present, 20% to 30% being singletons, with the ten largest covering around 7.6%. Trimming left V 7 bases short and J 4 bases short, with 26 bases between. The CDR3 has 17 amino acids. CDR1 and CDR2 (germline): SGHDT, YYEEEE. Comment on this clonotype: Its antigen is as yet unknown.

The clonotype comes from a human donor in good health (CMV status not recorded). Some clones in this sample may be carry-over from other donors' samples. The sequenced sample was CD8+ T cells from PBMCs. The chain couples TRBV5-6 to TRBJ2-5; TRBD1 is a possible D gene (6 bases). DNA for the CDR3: TGTGCCAGCCAGCAGTTGCTGACCTTTCGAGGGGGAGAGACCCAGTACTTC. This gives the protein CASQQLLTFRGGETQYF.